Sequencing of this TCR beta chain was carried out in a study of T-cell memory formation after mild COVID-19. Study summary: TCR clusters showed largely donor specificity. General observations from the study: The appearance of some responding clones in pre-infection memory suggested that cross-reactive memory joined. Researchers could not confirm that second-wave clones peaking on day 37 targeted SARS-CoV-2.

Barcoded TCR alpha and TCR beta cDNA libraries with UMIs came from 5'RACE using constant-segment primers. TCRdb used MiXCR to reprocess the 5' RACE reads, holding one entry per CDR3 protein. The sample lists 400,000 to 450,000 distinct CDR3 sequences, roughly 18% occurring once. Trimming removed 8 bases from V and 5 bases from J; junction bases left unmatched: 14. The CDR3 loop spans 16 amino acids. The V gene's germline CDR1 is SNHLY and CDR2 FYNNEI. With regard to this clonotype: Its specificity is not known.

The chain recombines TRBV2 with TRBJ2-3; 9 nucleotides line up with TRBD2. The receptor's source is a man aged 18 to 30 who had mild COVID-19 (a few samples of this study predate the infection). Cell type and time point are not known. The sequenced material came from PBMCs or a T cell subset sorted from them (not recorded which). The DNA of the CDR3 is TGTGCCAGCCGGGACCTAGCGGGGCAAAGGGGAGATACGCAGTATTTT. Its translation is CASRDLAGQRGDTQYF.